This T cell receptor (beta chain) was sequenced in a study of vaccination and CD4 T cells after COVID-19. Whole-study context: The stimulus for the cells was overlapping spike peptides derived from SARS-CoV-2, HCoV-NL63, HCoV-OC43 and HCoV-229E. No peptide, an HIV-1 Nef pool, or a CEFX pool was what each control culture received.

Oncomine TCR Beta short-read sequencing was applied to DNA from cultured CD4+ T cells. TCRdb ran MiXCR on the PCR reads and lists one entry per CDR3 protein. The sample contains 3,500 to 4,500 distinct CDR3 sequences, less than 45% of which appear only once. Documented treatment: roughly nine-day PBMC culture with coronavirus spike peptide pools or control peptides (ViraFEST assay). This clonotype has just a few counts. Its antigen is not known. The V and J ends lost 1 base and 0 bases, in that order; junction bases with no gene match: 6. Germline-derived CDR1 and CDR2 are LNHDA and SQIVND (reference sequence). CDR3 size: 16 residues.

The chain joins TRBV19 to TRBJ2-7; 7 bases are shared with TRBD1. This TCR was recovered from a human donor who had recovered from COVID-19. This sample comprised CD4+ T cells from blood, cultured in vitro, obtained after SARS-CoV-2 vaccination. CDR3 protein: CASSIGLDRISYEQYF. The CDR3 bases are TGTGCCAGTAGTATAGGATTGGACAGGATCTCCTACGAGCAGTACTTC.